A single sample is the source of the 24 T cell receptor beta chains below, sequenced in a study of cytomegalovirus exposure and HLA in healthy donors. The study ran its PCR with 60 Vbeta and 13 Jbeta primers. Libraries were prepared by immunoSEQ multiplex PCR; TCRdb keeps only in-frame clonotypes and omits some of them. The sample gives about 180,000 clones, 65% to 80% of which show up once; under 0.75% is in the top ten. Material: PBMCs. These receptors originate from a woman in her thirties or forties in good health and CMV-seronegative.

The CDR3 DNA reads TGTGCCAGCAGTTTAATCCTCGGGACTGAAGCTTTCTTT. This gives the protein CASSLILGTEAFF. The rearrangement joins TRBV28 to TRBJ1-1; D gene ambiguous. The CDR3 totals 13 residues. Germline V gives CDR1 MDHEN, CDR2 SYDVKM. With 2 bases removed from V and 5 bases from J, the gap between germline ends came to 9 bases.

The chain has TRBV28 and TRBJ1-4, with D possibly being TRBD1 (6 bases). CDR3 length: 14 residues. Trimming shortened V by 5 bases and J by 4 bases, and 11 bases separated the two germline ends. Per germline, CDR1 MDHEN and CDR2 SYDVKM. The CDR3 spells CASSQQGLNEKLFF. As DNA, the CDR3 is TGTGCCAGCAGTCAACAGGGTCTTAATGAAAAACTGTTTTTT. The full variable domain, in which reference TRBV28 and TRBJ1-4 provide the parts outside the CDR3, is DVKVTQSSRYLVKRTGEKVFLECVQDMDHENMFWYRQDPGLGLRLIYFSYDVKMKEKGDIPEGYSVSREKKERFSLILESASTNQTSMYLCASSQQGLNEKLFFGSGTQLSVL.

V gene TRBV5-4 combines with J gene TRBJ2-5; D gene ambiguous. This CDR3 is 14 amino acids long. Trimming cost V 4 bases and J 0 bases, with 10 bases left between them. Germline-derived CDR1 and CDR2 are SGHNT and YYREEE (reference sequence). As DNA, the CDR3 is TGTGCCAGCAGCGATACAGTGTACCAAGAGACCCAGTACTTC. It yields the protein CASSDTVYQETQYF.

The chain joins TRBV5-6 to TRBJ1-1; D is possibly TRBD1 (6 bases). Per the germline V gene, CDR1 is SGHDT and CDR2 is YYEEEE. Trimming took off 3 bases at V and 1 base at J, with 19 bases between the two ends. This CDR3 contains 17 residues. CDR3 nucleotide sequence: TGTGCCAGCAGCTCGACAGGTTTGGTTGGGAAGAACACTGAAGCTTTCTTT. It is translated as CASSSTGLVGKNTEAFF. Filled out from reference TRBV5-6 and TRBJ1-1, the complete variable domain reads DAGVTQSPTHLIKTRGQQVTLRCSPKSGHDTVSWYQQALGQGPQFIFQYYEEEERQRGNFPDRFSGHQFPNYSSELNVNALLLGDSALYLCASSSTGLVGKNTEAFFGQGTRLTVV.

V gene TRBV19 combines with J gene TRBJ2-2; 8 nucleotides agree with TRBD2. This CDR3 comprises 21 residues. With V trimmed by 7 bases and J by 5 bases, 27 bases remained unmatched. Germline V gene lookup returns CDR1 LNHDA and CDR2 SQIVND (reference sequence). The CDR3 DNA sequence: TGTGCCAGTACACGCGACGGTCGGCGGGGGGCCGGGGGGAAGGGTACCGGGGAGCTGTTTTTT. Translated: CASTRDGRRGAGGKGTGELFF.

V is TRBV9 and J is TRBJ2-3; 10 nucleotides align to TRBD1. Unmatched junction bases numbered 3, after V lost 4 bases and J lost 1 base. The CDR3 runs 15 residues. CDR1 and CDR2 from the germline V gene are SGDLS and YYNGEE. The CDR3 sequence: CASSPGQGRTDTQYF. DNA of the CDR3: TGTGCCAGCAGCCCGGGACAGGGGCGCACAGATACGCAGTATTTT.

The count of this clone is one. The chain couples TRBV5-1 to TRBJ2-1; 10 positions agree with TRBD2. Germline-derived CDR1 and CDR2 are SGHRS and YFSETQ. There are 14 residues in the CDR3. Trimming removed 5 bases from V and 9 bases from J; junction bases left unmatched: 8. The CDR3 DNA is TGCGCCAGCAGGGGGCTAGCGGGAGAGGGTGAGCAGTTCTTC. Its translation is CASRGLAGEGEQFF.

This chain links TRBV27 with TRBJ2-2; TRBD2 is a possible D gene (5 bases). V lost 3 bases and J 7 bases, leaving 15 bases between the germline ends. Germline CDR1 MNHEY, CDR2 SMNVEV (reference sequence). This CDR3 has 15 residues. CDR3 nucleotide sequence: TGTGCCAGCAGTTTGGTCGGGGTCCTCGGCGGGGAGCTGTTTTTT. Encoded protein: CASSLVGVLGGELFF.

CDR3 region: CASSVIGGSYEQYF. The CDR3 coding sequence is TGTGCCAGCAGTGTTATAGGGGGCAGCTACGAGCAGTACTTC. The chain employs TRBV6-1 and TRBJ2-7, with 7 bases fitting TRBD1. Germline values: CDR1 MNHNS, CDR2 SASEGT. J was trimmed by 3 bases and V by 4 bases; bases with no gene match: 6. The CDR3 loop spans 14 amino acids.

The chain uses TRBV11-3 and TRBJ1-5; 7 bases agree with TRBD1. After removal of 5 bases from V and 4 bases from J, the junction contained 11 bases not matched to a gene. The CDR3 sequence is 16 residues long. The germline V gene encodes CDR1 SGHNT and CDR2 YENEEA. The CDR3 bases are TGTGCCAGCAGCCCCCGACAGGGAAGGTGGAATCAGCCCCAGCATTTT. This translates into CASSPRQGRWNQPQHF.

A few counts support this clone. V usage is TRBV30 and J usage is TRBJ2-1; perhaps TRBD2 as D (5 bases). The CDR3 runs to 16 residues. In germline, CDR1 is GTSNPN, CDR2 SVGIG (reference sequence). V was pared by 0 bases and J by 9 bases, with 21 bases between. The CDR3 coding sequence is TGTGCCTGGAGTGTACAATTGAGGGCAGCGTTTGTTGAGCAGTTCTTC. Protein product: CAWSVQLRAAFVEQFF.

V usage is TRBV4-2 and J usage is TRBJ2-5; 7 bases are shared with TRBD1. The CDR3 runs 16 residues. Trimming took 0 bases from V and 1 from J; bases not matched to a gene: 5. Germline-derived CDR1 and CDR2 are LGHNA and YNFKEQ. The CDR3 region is CASSQEWTGFQETQYF. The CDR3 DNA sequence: TGTGCCAGCAGCCAAGAATGGACAGGCTTCCAAGAGACCCAGTACTTC.

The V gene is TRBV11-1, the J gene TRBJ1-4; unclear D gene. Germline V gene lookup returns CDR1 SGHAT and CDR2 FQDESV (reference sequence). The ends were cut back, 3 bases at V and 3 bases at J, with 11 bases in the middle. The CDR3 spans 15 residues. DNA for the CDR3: TGTGCCAGCAGCTTGCGAGGAGGAGCTAATGAAAAACTGTTTTTT. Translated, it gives CASSLRGGANEKLFF. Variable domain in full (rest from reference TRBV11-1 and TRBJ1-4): EAEVAQSPRYKITEKSQAVAFWCDPISGHATLYWYRQILGQGPELLVQFQDESVVDDSQLPKDRFSAERLKGVDSTLKIQPAELGDSAMYLCASSLRGGANEKLFFGSGTQLSVL.

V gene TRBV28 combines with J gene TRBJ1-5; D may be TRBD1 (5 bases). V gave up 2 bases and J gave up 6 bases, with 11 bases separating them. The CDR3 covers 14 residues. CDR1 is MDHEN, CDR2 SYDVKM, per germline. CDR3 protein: CASSLGGGGQPQHF. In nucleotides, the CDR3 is TGTGCCAGCAGTTTAGGGGGGGGTGGTCAGCCCCAGCATTTT.

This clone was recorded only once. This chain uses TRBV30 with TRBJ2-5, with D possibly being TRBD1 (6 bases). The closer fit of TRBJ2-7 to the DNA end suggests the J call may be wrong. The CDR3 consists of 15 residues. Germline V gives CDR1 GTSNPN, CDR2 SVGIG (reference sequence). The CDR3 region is CAWSVTGTRAYEQYF. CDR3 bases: TGTGCCTGGAGTGTCACCGGGACACGAGCCTACGAGCAGTACTTC.

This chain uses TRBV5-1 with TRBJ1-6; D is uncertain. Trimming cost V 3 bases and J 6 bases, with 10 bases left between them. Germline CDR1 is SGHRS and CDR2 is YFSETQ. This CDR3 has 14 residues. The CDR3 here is CASSYSPANSPLHF. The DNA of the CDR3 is TGCGCCAGCAGCTACTCGCCCGCTAATTCACCCCTCCACTTT.

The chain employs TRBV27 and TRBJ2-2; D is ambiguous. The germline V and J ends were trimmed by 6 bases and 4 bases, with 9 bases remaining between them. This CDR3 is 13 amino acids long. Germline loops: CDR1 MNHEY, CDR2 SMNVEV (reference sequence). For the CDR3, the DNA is TGTGCCAGCAGATCTACCGGCACCGGGGAGCTGTTTTTT. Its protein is CASRSTGTGELFF.

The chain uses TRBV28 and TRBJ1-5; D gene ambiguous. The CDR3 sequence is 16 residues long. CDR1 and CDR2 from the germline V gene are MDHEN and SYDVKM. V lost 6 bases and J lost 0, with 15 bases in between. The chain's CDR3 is CASRGSGEGSNQPQHF. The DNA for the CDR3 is TGTGCCAGCAGAGGAAGCGGGGAAGGTAGCAATCAGCCCCAGCATTTT.

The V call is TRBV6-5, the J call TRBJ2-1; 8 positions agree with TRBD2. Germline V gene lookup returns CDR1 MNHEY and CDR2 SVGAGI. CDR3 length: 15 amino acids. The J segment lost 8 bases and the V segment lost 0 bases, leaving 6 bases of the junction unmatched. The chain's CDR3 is CASSYSATSVDEQFF. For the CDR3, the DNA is TGTGCCAGCAGTTACTCTGCGACTAGCGTCGATGAGCAGTTCTTC.

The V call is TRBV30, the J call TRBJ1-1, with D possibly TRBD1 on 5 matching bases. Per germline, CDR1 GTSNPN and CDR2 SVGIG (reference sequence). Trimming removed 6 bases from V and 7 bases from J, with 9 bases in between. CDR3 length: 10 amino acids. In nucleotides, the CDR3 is TGTGCCTGTTATACAGGTGAAGCTTTCTTT. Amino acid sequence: CACYTGEAFF. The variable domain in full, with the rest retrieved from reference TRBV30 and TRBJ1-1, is SQTIHQWPATLVQPVGSPLSLECTVEGTSNPNLYWYRQAAGRGLQLLFYSVGIGQISSEVPQNLSASRPQDRQFILSSKKLLLSDSGFYLCACYTGEAFFGQGTRLTVV.

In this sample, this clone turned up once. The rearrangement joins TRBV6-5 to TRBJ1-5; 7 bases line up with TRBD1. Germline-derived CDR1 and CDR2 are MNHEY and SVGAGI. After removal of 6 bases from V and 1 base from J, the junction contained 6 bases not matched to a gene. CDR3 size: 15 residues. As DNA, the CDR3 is TGTGCCAGCAGGAACAGGGGAGGAAGCAATCAGCCCCAGCATTTT. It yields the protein CASRNRGGSNQPQHF.

CDR3 sequence reads: CASLRAGPSYEQYF. DNA for the CDR3: TGTGCCAGCCTTCGGGCGGGACCCTCCTACGAGCAGTACTTC. This sequence joins TRBV2 and TRBJ2-7; D might be TRBD2 (6 bases). The germline V gene encodes CDR1 SNHLY and CDR2 FYNNEI. V was trimmed by 8 bases and J by 0 bases, leaving 14 bases between them. The CDR3 has 14 amino acids.

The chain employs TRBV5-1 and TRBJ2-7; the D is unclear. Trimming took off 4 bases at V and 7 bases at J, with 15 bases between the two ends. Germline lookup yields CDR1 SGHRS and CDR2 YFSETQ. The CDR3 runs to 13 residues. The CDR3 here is CASSPNTGDEQYF. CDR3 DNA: TGCGCCAGCAGCCCGAATACCGGTGATGAGCAGTACTTC.

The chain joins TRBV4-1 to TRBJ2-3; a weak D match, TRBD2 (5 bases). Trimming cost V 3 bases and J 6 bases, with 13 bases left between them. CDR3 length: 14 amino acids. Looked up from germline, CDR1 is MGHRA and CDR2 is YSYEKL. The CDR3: CASSQGYTGDTQYF. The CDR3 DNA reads TGCGCCAGCAGCCAGGGATACACGGGGGATACGCAGTATTTT.